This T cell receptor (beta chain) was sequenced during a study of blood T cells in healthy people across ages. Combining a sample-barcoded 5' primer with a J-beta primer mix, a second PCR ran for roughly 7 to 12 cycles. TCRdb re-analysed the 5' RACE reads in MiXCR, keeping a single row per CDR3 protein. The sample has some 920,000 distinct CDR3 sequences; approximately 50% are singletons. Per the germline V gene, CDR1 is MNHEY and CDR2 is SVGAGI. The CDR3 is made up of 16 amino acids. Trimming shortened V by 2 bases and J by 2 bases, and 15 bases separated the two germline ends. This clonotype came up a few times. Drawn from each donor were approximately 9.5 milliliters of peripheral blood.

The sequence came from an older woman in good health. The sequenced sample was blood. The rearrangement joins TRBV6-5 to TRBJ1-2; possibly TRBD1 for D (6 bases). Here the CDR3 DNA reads TGTGCCAGCAGTTACAATGGGGGGGCACGGAACTATGGCTACACCTTC. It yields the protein CASSYNGGARNYGYTF.